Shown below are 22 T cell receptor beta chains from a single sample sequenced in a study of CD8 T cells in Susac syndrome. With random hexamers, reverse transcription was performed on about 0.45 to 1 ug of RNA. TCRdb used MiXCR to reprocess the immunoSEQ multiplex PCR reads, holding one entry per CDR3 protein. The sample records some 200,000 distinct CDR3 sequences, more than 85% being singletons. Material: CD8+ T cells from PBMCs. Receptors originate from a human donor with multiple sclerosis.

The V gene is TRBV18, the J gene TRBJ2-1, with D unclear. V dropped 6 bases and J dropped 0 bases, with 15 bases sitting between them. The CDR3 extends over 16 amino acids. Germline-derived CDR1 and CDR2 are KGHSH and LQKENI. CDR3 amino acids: CASSPTVPSSYNEQFF. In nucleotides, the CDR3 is TGTGCCAGCTCCCCGACTGTACCCAGCTCCTACAATGAGCAGTTCTTC.

This CDR3 is CASSQEGDLPGAVGNTEAFF. The CDR3 DNA sequence: TGTGCCAGCAGCCAGGAAGGGGACCTCCCCGGGGCCGTTGGGAACACTGAAGCTTTCTTT. V and J are TRBV3-1 and TRBJ1-1; D perhaps matches TRBD1 (5 bases). Germline V lookup: CDR1 LGHDT, CDR2 YNNKEL (reference sequence). The CDR3 has 20 amino acids. V was shortened by 3 bases and J by 1 base, with 27 bases between the two germline ends. The full variable domain, with the rest looked up from reference TRBV3-1 and TRBJ1-1, is DTAVSQTPKYLVTQMGNDKSIKCEQNLGHDTMYWYKQDSKKFLKIMFSYNNKELIINETVPNRFSPKSPDKAHLNLHINSLELGDSAVYFCASSQEGDLPGAVGNTEAFFGQGTRLTVV.

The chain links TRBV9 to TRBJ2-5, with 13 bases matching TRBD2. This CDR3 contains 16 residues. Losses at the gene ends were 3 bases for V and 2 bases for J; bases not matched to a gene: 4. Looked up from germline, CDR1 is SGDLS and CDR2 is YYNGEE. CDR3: CASSGGLAGIQETQYF. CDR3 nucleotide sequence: TGTGCCAGCAGCGGGGGACTAGCGGGGATACAAGAGACCCAGTACTTC.

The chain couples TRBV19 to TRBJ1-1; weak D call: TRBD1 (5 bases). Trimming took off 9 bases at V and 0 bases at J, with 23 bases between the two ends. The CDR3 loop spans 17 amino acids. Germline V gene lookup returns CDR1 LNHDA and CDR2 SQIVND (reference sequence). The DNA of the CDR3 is TGTGCCAGCTTTACTAACACGGATGGGGGGATGAACACTGAAGCTTTCTTT. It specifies CASFTNTDGGMNTEAFF.

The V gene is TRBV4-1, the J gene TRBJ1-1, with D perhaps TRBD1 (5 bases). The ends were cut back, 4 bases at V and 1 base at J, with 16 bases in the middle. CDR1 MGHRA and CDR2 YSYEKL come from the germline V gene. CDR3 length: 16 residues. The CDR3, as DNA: TGCGCCAGCAGCCGCGGGGGGGGATTACCGAACACTGAAGCTTTCTTT. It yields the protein CASSRGGGLPNTEAFF.

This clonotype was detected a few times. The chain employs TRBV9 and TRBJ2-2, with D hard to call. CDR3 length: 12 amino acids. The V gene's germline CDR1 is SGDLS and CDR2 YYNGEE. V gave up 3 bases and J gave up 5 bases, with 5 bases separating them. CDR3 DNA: TGTGCCAGCAGCGAGGGTACCGGGGAGCTGTTTTTT. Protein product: CASSEGTGELFF.

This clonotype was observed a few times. The CDR3 DNA follows: TGTGCCAGCAGCAGGGACAGCTCCTACGAGCAGTACTTC. Amino acids: CASSRDSSYEQYF. The V call is TRBV7-9, the J call TRBJ2-7; 7 bases are shared with TRBD1. The germline V gene encodes CDR1 SEHNR and CDR2 FQNEAQ (reference sequence). The CDR3 contains 13 residues. V lost 5 bases, J lost 0 bases, and 1 base stayed unmatched.

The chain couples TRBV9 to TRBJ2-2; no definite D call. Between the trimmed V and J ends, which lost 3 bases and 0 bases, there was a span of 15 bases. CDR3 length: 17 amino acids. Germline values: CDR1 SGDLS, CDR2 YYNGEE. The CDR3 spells CASSDPQAESNTGELFF. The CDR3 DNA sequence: TGTGCCAGCAGCGATCCCCAGGCGGAATCGAACACCGGGGAGCTGTTTTTT.

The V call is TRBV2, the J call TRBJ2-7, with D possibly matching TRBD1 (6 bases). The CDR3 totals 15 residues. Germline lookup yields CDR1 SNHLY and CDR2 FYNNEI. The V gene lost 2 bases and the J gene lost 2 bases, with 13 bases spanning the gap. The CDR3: CASSERTDPTYEQYF. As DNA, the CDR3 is TGTGCCAGCAGTGAAAGGACAGACCCGACCTACGAGCAGTACTTC.

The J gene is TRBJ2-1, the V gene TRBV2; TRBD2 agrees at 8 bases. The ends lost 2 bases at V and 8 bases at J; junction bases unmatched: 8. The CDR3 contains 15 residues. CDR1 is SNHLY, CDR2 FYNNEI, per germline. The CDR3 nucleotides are TGTGCCAGCAGTGAAAGGACTAGCATAGCAGATGAGCAGTTCTTC. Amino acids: CASSERTSIADEQFF.

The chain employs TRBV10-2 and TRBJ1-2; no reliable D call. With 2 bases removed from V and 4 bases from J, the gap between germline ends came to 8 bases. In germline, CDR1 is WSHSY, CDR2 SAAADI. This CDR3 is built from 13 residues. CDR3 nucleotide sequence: TGCGCCAGCAGTGAGAGACCAGTCTATGGCTACACCTTC. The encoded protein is CASSERPVYGYTF.

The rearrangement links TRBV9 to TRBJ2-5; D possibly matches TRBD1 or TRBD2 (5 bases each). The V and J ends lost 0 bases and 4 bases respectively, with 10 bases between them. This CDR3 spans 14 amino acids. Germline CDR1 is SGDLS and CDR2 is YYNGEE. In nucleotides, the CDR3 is TGTGCCAGCAGCGTAGAAGAGGGGCGAGAGACCCAGTACTTC. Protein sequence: CASSVEEGRETQYF.

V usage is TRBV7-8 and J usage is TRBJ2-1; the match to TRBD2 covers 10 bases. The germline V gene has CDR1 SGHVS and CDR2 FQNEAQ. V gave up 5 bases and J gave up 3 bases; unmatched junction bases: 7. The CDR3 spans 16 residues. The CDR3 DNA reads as TGTGCCAGCAGCCCCGAAGCGGGAGGGATCTACAATGAGCAGTTCTTC. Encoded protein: CASSPEAGGIYNEQFF.

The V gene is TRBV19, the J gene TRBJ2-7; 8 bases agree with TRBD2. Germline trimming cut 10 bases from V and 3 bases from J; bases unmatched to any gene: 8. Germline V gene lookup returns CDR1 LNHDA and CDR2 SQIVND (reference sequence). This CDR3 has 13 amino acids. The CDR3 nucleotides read TGTGCCACCCGTGGACTAGCCGACTACGAGCAGTACTTC. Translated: CATRGLADYEQYF.

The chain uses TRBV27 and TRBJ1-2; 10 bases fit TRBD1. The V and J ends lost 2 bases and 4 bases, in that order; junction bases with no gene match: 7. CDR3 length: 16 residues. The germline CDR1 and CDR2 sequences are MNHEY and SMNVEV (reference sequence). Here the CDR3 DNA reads TGTGCCAGCAGTTTAATGACAGGGGGCTGGAGCTATGGCTACACCTTC. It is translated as CASSLMTGGWSYGYTF.

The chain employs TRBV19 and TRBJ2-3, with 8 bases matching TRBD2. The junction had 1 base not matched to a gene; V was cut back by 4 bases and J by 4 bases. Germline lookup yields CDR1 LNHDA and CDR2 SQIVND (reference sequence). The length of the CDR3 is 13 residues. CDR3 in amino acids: CASSTGGSDTQYF. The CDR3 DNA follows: TGTGCCAGTAGTACGGGAGGGTCAGATACGCAGTATTTT.

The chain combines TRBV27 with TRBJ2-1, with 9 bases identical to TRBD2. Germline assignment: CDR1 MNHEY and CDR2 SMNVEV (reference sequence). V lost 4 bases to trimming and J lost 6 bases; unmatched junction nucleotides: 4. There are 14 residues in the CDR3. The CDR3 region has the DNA TGTGCCAGCAGTTGGACTAGCGCTGGCAATGAGCAGTTCTTC. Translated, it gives CASSWTSAGNEQFF.

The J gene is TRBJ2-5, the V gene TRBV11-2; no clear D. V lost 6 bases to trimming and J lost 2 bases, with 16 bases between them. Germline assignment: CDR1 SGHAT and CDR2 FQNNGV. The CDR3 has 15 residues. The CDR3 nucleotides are TGTGCCAGCAGTTCTGGCCCGGGCAGGCAAGAGACCCAGTACTTC. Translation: CASSSGPGRQETQYF.

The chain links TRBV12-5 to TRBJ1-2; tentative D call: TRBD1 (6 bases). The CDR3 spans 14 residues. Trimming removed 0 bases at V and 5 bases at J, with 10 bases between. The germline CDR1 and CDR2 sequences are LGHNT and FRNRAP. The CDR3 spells CASGLVRDTYGYTF. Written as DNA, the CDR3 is TGTGCTAGTGGTTTGGTAAGGGACACTTATGGCTACACCTTC.

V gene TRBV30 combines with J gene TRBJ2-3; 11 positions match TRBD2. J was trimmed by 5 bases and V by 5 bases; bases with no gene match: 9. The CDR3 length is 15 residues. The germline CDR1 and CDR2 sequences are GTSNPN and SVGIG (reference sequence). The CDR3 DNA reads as TGTGCCTGGGCTCTAGCGGGGGGACAGGGAGATACGCAGTATTTT. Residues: CAWALAGGQGDTQYF.

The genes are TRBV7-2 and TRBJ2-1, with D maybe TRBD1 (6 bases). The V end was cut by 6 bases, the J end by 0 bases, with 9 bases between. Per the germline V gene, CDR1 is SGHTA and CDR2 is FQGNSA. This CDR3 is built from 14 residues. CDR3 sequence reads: CASSQGSSYNEQFF. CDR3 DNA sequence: TGTGCCAGCAGTCAGGGGAGCTCCTACAATGAGCAGTTCTTC.

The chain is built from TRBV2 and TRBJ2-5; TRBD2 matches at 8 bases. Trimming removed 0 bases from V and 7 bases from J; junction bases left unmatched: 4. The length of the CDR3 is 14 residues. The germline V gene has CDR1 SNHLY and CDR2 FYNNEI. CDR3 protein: CASSEAAGGGTQYF. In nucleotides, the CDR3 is TGTGCCAGCAGTGAAGCGGCCGGGGGGGGGACCCAGTACTTC. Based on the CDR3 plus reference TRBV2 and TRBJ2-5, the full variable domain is EPEVTQTPSHQVTQMGQEVILRCVPISNHLYFYWYRQILGQKVEFLVSFYNNEISEKSEIFDDQFSVERPDGSNFTLKIRSTKLEDSAMYFCASSEAAGGGTQYFGPGTRLLVL.